This T cell receptor (beta chain) originates from a study of blood T cell repertoires in COVID-19. In the study overall: PBMCs, B-cell-depleted T cells, or T cells provided the cDNA or gDNA that made up the material.

On this clone: The same CDR3 also results from other DNA sequences found in this sample.

Sequencing was performed with immunoSEQ multiplex PCR; in TCRdb, only in-frame clones are kept and a portion is missing. The table shows tens of thousands of clones, with roughly 82% occurring only once. The origin of this receptor is an older woman with acute or convalescent COVID-19. Sample: peripheral blood.

CDR3 sequence: CASSLGRGGSNEQFF. Written as DNA, the CDR3 is TGCGCCAGCAGCTTGGGTCGGGGGGGCTCCAATGAGCAGTTCTTC. V usage is TRBV5-1 and J usage is TRBJ2-1; TRBD2 matches at 8 bases. The trim removed 0 bases at V and 6 bases at J, leaving 5 bases unmatched. The V gene's germline CDR1 is SGHRS and CDR2 YFSETQ. There are 15 residues in the CDR3.